The clone carrying this T cell receptor beta chain was found many times. This record belongs to a study of T-cell reconstitution after alpha-beta-depleted transplantation in children. Unique molecular identifiers featured in how the TCRbeta library was prepared. TCRdb ran MiXCR on the PCR reads and lists one entry per CDR3 protein. The table shows about 230,000 distinct CDR3 sequences, with 12% occurring only once. CDR3 length: 15 residues. The V and J ends lost 5 bases and 0 bases respectively, with 11 bases between them. CDR1 and CDR2 from the germline V gene are SGHAT and FQNNGV. The chain couples TRBV11-2 to TRBJ2-1; D gene ambiguous. This receptor was obtained from a human donor who donated a stem cell graft to a child with acute lymphoblastic leukemia. The sample here was PBMCs from the stem cell graft donor, taken from the stem cell graft. The CDR3 loop is CASSPRRISYNEQFF. The DNA for the CDR3 is TGTGCCAGCAGCCCTAGACGCATCTCCTACAATGAGCAGTTCTTC.